These T cell receptor beta chains were read from a single sample in a study of T cell responses to AZD1222 COVID-19 vaccine. TCRdb's table, derived via immunoSEQ multiplex PCR, lists solely in-frame clones and lacks some. The table has some 140,000 clones, approximately 84% seen once; the top ten hold over 3.5%. The sample here was peripheral blood, taken on day 0 of AZD1222 vaccination. These receptors were obtained from an adult in good health. Both conserved end residues are part of each CDR3. Fields, in order: J gene, V gene, D gene, clone size, CDR3 DNA, CDR3 protein. D genes are given only for firm matches. Some rows mark clone size as missing; the rest say once, few, many or name a class of expanded clone.

TRBJ1-4 | TRBV7-9 | TRBD1 | NA | TGTGCCAGCAGCCAAGACAGGGGCCAGGAAAAACTGTTTTTT | CASSQDRGQEKLFF
TRBJ1-6 | TRBV6-5 | TRBD1 | NA | TGTGCCAGCAGTTCCGGGACAGGAACCCCTTTCCTCCACTTT | CASSSGTGTPFLHF
TRBJ1-4 | TRBV7-6 | NA | NA | TGTGCCAGCAGCCCGGGGATTCCAAATGAAAAACTGTTTTTT | CASSPGIPNEKLFF
TRBJ2-3 | TRBV29-1 | TRBD1 | NA | TGCAGCGTTGATATCGACAGGGCTAGCACAGATACGCAGTATTTT | CSVDIDRASTDTQYF
TRBJ1-4 | TRBV5-1 | NA | NA | TGCGCCAGCAGCTTGGCCGGGAGAAGGGATGAAAAACTGTTTTTT | CASSLAGRRDEKLFF
TRBJ1-4 | TRBV3-1/TRBV3-2 | NA | NA | TGTGCCAGCAGCCATCAGGGGAGGAGTGGGGAAAAACTGTTTTTT | CASSHQGRSGEKLFF
TRBJ1-2 | TRBV24-1 | TRBD1 | NA | TGTGCCACCAGTGATTCGATCACAGGGGTTAACTATGGCTACACCTTC | CATSDSITGVNYGYTF
TRBJ1-6 | TRBV11-2 | NA | NA | TGTGCCAGCGTTCGGGGTCAGAATTCACCCCTCCACTTT | CASVRGQNSPLHF
TRBJ1-1 | TRBV27 | TRBD1 | NA | TGTGCCAGCAAAGGGGGCAGGACGCTGAACACTGAAGCTTTCTTT | CASKGGRTLNTEAFF
TRBJ1-1 | TRBV30 | NA | once | TGTGCCTGGAGCAAACAGGGGAACACTGAAGCTTTCTTT | CAWSKQGNTEAFF
TRBJ2-3 | TRBV28 | NA | NA | TGTGCCAGCGAAACCCGCGGGGCCGTACGCACAGATACGCAGTATTTT | CASETRGAVRTDTQYF
TRBJ1-5 | TRBV5-6 | TRBD1 | NA | TGTGCCAGCAGCCTCGGGGACAGGGGGCCTCTTGGTAGCAATCAGCCCCAGCATTTT | CASSLGDRGPLGSNQPQHF
TRBJ1-1 | TRBV9 | NA | NA | TGTGCCAGCAGCCCTTGGACCGTTAGGGGCACTGAAGCTTTCTTT | CASSPWTVRGTEAFF
TRBJ1-5 | TRBV6-1 | NA | NA | TGTGCCAGCAAGGAAGGTGGACAGCTAAATCAGCCCCAGCATTTT | CASKEGGQLNQPQHF
TRBJ2-3 | TRBV9 | TRBD2 | once | TGTGCCAGCAGCGTAGGGCTAGCGGGGGTCCGGGATACGCAGTATTTT | CASSVGLAGVRDTQYF
TRBJ2-1 | TRBV6-5 | NA | NA | TGTGCCAGCACCCTGGGACAGACGGCGGGGAATGAGCAGTTCTTC | CASTLGQTAGNEQFF